The text below deals with one T cell receptor (beta chain). This clonotype occurred many times. The clone's antigen remains unknown. No qualities accompany the bases; no much larger clone lies one base away. What the time point label conveys for this sample: after trial treatment. Interpreted using the paper, the treatment or condition label stands for: LDRT plus nivolumab, ipilimumab, low-dose cyclophosphamide and aspirin (RACIN trial). The donors came from RACIN, which was a single-arm phase I dose-escalation trial that paired nivolumab and ipilimumab with aspirin, low-dose cyclophosphamide and low-dose radiotherapy. To be eligible, a patient needed to have an advanced solid tumor that was TIL-negative. Superscript III and a set of TRAV- and TRBV-specific primers were used to synthesize first-strand cDNA, so that both TCRalpha and TCRbeta chains were covered. TCRs were amplified with Phusion for around 18 PCR cycles, with a constant-region primer paired with the adapter attached to the V primers. Amplification of the isolated mRNA was done with the MessageAmp II aRNA Amplification Kit, which involved an approximately 15-hour in vitro transcription at 37 degrees C. The Dynabeads mRNA DIRECT Purification Kit was used to isolate the mRNA for TCR sequencing. A second roughly 23-cycle Phusion PCR added indexed Illumina adapters, and products were purified with AMPure XP beads. An Illumina MiniSeq instrument was used to deep-sequence the TCRalpha and TCRbeta libraries. In the source study's methods: Custom Perl scripts were used to pool TCR sequences that encoded the same protein, to remove out-of-frame sequences, and to calculate the abundance of each clonotype. Any TCR sequence supported by only a single read was excluded from analysis. Shannon entropy, Gini index, clonality, richness, and the frequency of TCRs shared between repertoires were included as repertoire metrics. TCRdb reran the public reads through fastp at Q25 and MiXCR, keeping productive beta chains. Identical CDR3 proteins give one entry, which carries the most common genes and DNA. The V and J calls here are based on TCRdb, not the publication. The sample table lists about 39,000 distinct CDR3 sequences, more than 20% of them with a count of one. The top ten clonotypes cover about a tenth of the sample.

The data were obtained in a study of low-dose radiotherapy and immunotherapy resistance in tumors (dated 2022 in TCRdb). At the level of the whole study: In Cohort 1, each fraction delivered 0.5 Gy every 2 weeks, and the prescribed total PTV dose was 6.5 Gy. Patients in Cohort 2 were given 1 Gy per fraction every two weeks, for a total of 13 Gy across 26 weeks. Patients were given nivolumab as a 240 mg flat dose every two weeks and ipilimumab at 1 mg/kg every six weeks, with both drugs delivered intravenously. Intravenous cyclophosphamide at 200 mg/m2 was administered every two weeks, one day ahead of each radiation and immunotherapy administration. Starting on cycle 1 day 1, patients took 300 mg of aspirin by mouth once a day for four cycles. The trial did not randomize participants into treatment groups. Eight patients were included in the translational analysis, namely three from the first dose cohort plus the first five from the second dose cohort.

Taken from cysteine to phenylalanine, the CDR3 has 14 residues. The sequence is cut down to CDR3 DNA, 42 bases in frame from base 1. Per the germline V gene (reference sequence), DFQATT is the CDR1 and SNEGSKA is the CDR2. V is shortened by 8 bases, J by 4 bases, and the region joining them spans 17 bases. The origin of this receptor is a female donor with ovarian cancer. The V gene is TRBV20-1 and the J gene is TRBJ2-2; the D region possibly corresponds to TRBD2 (5 bases align). This sample comprised PBMCs, obtained after low-dose radiotherapy plus immunotherapy. Here is the DNA: TGCAGTTCCCCGTCCCAACGGGGCACCGGGGAGCTGTTTTTT. This encodes CSSPSQRGTGELFF.